This T cell receptor (beta chain) stems from a study of blood T cell repertoires in COVID-19. Germline values: CDR1 SGHTA, CDR2 FQGNSA. V was trimmed by 5 bases and J by 5 bases, leaving 12 bases between them. This CDR3 spans 13 amino acids. Measured with immunoSEQ multiplex PCR; TCRdb has only the in-frame clones, and not every one. The sample shows about 130,000 clones, approximately 90% of them seen only once. This clonotype was obtained from a man aged 55 to 70 with COVID-19, enrolled during active disease. Sequencing was carried out using peripheral blood. The rearrangement joins TRBV7-2 to TRBJ1-2; D call uncertain. The chain's CDR3 is CASSRESEYGYTF. The CDR3 bases are TGTGCCAGCAGCAGGGAGTCAGAGTATGGCTACACCTTC.